This TCR beta chain emerged from a study of blood T cell repertoires in COVID-19. Study-wide context: T cells, B-cell-depleted T cells, or PBMCs supplied cDNA or gDNA.

This CDR3 has 14 residues. With 2 bases removed from V and 8 bases from J, the gap between germline ends came to 14 bases. Germline-derived CDR1 and CDR2 are SGHRS and YFSETQ. This clone is a singleton in its sample. In the original workflow: Estimation of nucleated cell counts was performed using reference gene primer amplification. The data were produced by immunoSEQ multiplex PCR, yet TCRdb's version contains in-frame clones alone and is incomplete. V, J and clone size are taken as reported in that table, and D and trimming were inferred from the DNA itself. Of approximately 490,000 clones listed, around 85% are singletons. Recovered Cohort 3 donors showed two negative PCRs, clearance, or symptom resolution.

Sequences were obtained from PBMCs or T cells enriched from blood (not recorded which). The chain carries TRBV5-1 and TRBJ2-1; TRBD1 is a possible D gene (5 bases). This TCR derives from a woman aged 55-70 years who had recovered from COVID-19. The CDR3 reads CASSFVQGKDEQFF. In DNA form, the CDR3 reads TGCGCCAGCAGCTTCGTCCAGGGTAAGGATGAGCAGTTCTTC. The whole variable domain, remainder taken from reference TRBV5-1 and TRBJ2-1, is KAGVTQTPRYLIKTRGQQVTLSCSPISGHRSVSWYQQTPGQGLQFLFEYFSETQRNKGNFPGRFSGRQFSNSRSEMNVSTLELGDSALYLCASSFVQGKDEQFFGPGTRLTVL.